The 20 T cell receptor beta chains presented below share a single source sample, sequenced in a study of cytomegalovirus exposure and HLA in healthy donors. PCR primers comprised 60 Vbeta and 13 Jbeta primers. Data came from immunoSEQ multiplex PCR; TCRdb stores just in-frame clones and leaves some out. This sample has 130,000 or so clones, with under 70% found just once. The sequenced sample was PBMCs. The origin of the receptors is an older woman in good health and CMV-seronegative.

CDR3 amino acids: CASSVEGSSTDTQYF. The CDR3 DNA sequence: TGTGCCAGCAGCGTAGAGGGGTCGAGCACAGATACGCAGTATTTT. The rearrangement links TRBV9 to TRBJ2-3; perhaps TRBD1 as D (5 bases). CDR1 and CDR2 (germline): SGDLS, YYNGEE. V was clipped by 0 bases and J by 0 bases, with 8 bases between them. The CDR3 runs 15 residues.

This clone has more than one count but fewer than ten. This chain connects TRBV7-2 to TRBJ1-2; no clear D gene. The V end was cut by 5 bases, the J end by 8 bases, with 18 bases between. Looked up from germline, CDR1 is SGHTA and CDR2 is FQGNSA. The CDR3 contains 14 residues. The CDR3 nucleotides are TGTGCCAGCAGCGTCTTAGGGTACCGGGAGGGCTACACCTTC. This encodes CASSVLGYREGYTF.

The chain couples TRBV27 to TRBJ2-5, with 13 nucleotides matching TRBD2. V shed 7 bases and J 2 bases; nucleotides not matched to a gene: 16. CDR3 length equals 19 residues. In germline, CDR1 is MNHEY, CDR2 SMNVEV (reference sequence). The CDR3 is CASTPRGTSGIWRQETQYF. CDR3 bases: TGTGCCAGCACCCCACGGGGGACTAGCGGGATATGGAGGCAAGAGACCCAGTACTTC.

This clone was seen more than once but under ten times. The chain employs TRBV7-8 and TRBJ2-5; 9 bases map to TRBD1. The V and J ends lost 1 base and 5 bases, in that order; junction bases with no gene match: 2. Germline CDR1 is SGHVS and CDR2 is FQNEAQ. The CDR3 runs to 14 residues. The CDR3 is CASSLGTGGETQYF. The CDR3 DNA sequence: TGTGCCAGCAGCTTAGGTACAGGGGGCGAGACCCAGTACTTC.

Only one count was recorded for this clone. This chain joins TRBV9 and TRBJ1-3, with D possibly matching TRBD1 (5 bases). This CDR3 comprises 14 residues. Germline V gene sequence: CDR1 SGDLS, CDR2 YYNGEE. V was shortened by 3 bases and J by 2 bases, with 9 bases between the two germline ends. CDR3 nucleotide sequence: TGTGCCAGCAGCGGCAGGGTAACTGGAAACACCATATATTTT. Protein: CASSGRVTGNTIYF.

V is TRBV5-6 and J is TRBJ2-7; D not certain. Germline CDR1 and CDR2: SGHDT and YYEEEE. The CDR3 runs 12 residues. V lost 3 bases and J lost 4, with 8 bases in between. The CDR3 DNA reads as TGTGCCAGCAGCTCATCCCTATACGAGCAGTACTTC. Translation gives CASSSSLYEQYF.

J is TRBJ2-2 and V is TRBV7-9; 9 bases are shared with TRBD1. V lost 3 bases and J lost 4; bases outside the gene matches: 6. The CDR3 is 16 amino acids. Germline V lookup: CDR1 SEHNR, CDR2 FQNEAQ (reference sequence). CDR3 residues: CASSLGDREVTGELFF. The CDR3 region has the DNA TGTGCCAGCAGCTTGGGGGACAGGGAGGTCACCGGGGAGCTGTTTTTT.

This clone is a singleton in its sample. This chain uses TRBV5-1 with TRBJ1-4, with 7 positions matching TRBD1. The CDR3 has 17 residues. From germline, CDR1 is SGHRS and CDR2 YFSETQ. J was trimmed by 0 bases and V by 3 bases; bases with no gene match: 8. Here the CDR3 DNA reads TGCGCCAGCAGCTCGGACGGGAGGGGGCCAACTAATGAAAAACTGTTTTTT. This gives the protein CASSSDGRGPTNEKLFF.

For this clone: This sample includes further DNA sequences coding for the same CDR3. The chain carries TRBV5-1 and TRBJ2-7, with TRBD2 matching over 11 bases. The V gene's germline CDR1 is SGHRS and CDR2 YFSETQ. CDR3 length: 16 amino acids. Trimming at V came to 0 bases and at J to 5 bases, leaving 7 bases not matched to a gene. The CDR3 DNA reads as TGCGCCAGCAGCTTGGGAGGCCTAGCGGGGGGCAACGAGCAGTACTTC. Protein product: CASSLGGLAGGNEQYF.

The rearrangement uses TRBV6-6 and TRBJ1-2; no definite D call. The germline gives CDR1 MNHNY, CDR2 SVGAGI (reference sequence). V was shortened by 5 bases and J by 4 bases, with 14 bases between the two germline ends. The CDR3 runs 14 residues. This CDR3 reads CASSDITSFYGYTF. Here the CDR3 DNA reads TGTGCCAGCAGTGACATCACCTCCTTCTATGGCTACACCTTC.

V and J are TRBV7-2 and TRBJ2-7; 10 bases fit TRBD2. CDR3 length: 16 amino acids. In germline, CDR1 is SGHTA, CDR2 FQGNSA. V trimming: 3 bases; J trimming: 3 bases; junction bases outside the gene matches: 8. DNA of the CDR3: TGTGCCAGCAGCTTGGCTACTAGCGGGGTGATCTACGAGCAGTACTTC. Translated: CASSLATSGVIYEQYF.

This chain uses TRBV28 with TRBJ1-6, with D possibly matching TRBD1 (6 bases). V lost 2 bases and J lost 8, with 16 bases in between. CDR3 size: 16 residues. The germline V gene has CDR1 MDHEN and CDR2 SYDVKM. The CDR3 DNA follows: TGTGCCAGCAGTTTACTCCCGCAGGGGAGGGATTCACCCCTCCACTTT. This encodes CASSLLPQGRDSPLHF.

The genes are TRBV12-5 and TRBJ2-7; D is unresolved. Germline V CDR1 and CDR2: LGHNT, FRNRAP. Trimming shortened V by 1 base and J by 6 bases, and 4 bases separated the two germline ends. The CDR3 is made up of 11 amino acids. CDR3 residues: CASGLGLEQYF. CDR3 coding DNA: TGTGCTAGTGGTTTGGGGCTCGAGCAGTACTTC. Filled out from reference TRBV12-5 and TRBJ2-7, the complete variable domain reads DARVTQTPRHKVTEMGQEVTMRCQPILGHNTVFWYRQTMMQGLELLAYFRNRAPLDDSGMPKDRFSAEMPDATLATLKIQPSEPRDSAVYFCASGLGLEQYFGPGTRLTVT.

This chain joins TRBV6-5 and TRBJ1-1; 7 nucleotides line up with TRBD1. CDR1 MNHEY and CDR2 SVGAGI come from the germline V gene. V lost 7 bases to trimming and J lost 1 base; unmatched junction nucleotides: 6. This CDR3 comprises 14 residues. The CDR3, as DNA: TGTGCCAGCATATCCGGGACAGCGAACACTGAAGCTTTCTTT. Translating gives CASISGTANTEAFF.

CDR3 residues: CASSLSGLAGGDTGELFF. In DNA, the CDR3 is TGTGCCAGCAGCCTCTCGGGACTAGCGGGGGGGGACACCGGGGAGCTGTTTTTT. V and J are TRBV7-2 and TRBJ2-2; 16 bases agree with TRBD2. Unmatched junction bases numbered 6, after V lost 5 bases and J lost 3 bases. This CDR3 has 18 amino acids. The germline gives CDR1 SGHTA, CDR2 FQGNSA.

Only a few counts were recorded for this clone. This chain links TRBV2 with TRBJ1-2, with 7 bases aligning to TRBD1. Germline CDR1 is SNHLY and CDR2 is FYNNEI. This CDR3 is built from 15 residues. The V and J ends lost 6 bases and 0 bases, in that order; junction bases with no gene match: 7. Here the CDR3 reads CASSVRTGTNYGYTF. CDR3 in DNA: TGTGCCAGCAGCGTAAGGACAGGTACTAACTATGGCTACACCTTC.

The sample holds a few counts of this clone. The chain links TRBV7-2 to TRBJ2-3; D not certain. The germline V gene has CDR1 SGHTA and CDR2 FQGNSA. The CDR3 has 15 amino acids. V was pared by 1 base and J by 2 bases, with 10 bases between. The CDR3 DNA is TGTGCCAGCAGCTTAGTGGCCCACCCCACAGATACGCAGTATTTT. Translated: CASSLVAHPTDTQYF.

The V gene is TRBV18, the J gene TRBJ2-6; unclear D gene. The CDR3 covers 15 residues. Germline loops: CDR1 KGHSH, CDR2 LQKENI. Trimming shortened V by 6 bases and J by 1 base, and 10 bases separated the two germline ends. Here the CDR3 DNA reads TGTGCCAGCTCGCCCCAGGCTTCTGGGGCCAACGTCCTGACTTTC. This codes for CASSPQASGANVLTF.

There are a few counts of this clone. V and J are TRBV7-6 and TRBJ2-7; 12 bases are shared with TRBD1. From germline, CDR1 is SGHVS and CDR2 FNYEAQ. The V gene end was trimmed by 3 bases and the J gene end by 6 bases; junction bases not matched to a gene: 6. This CDR3 comprises 15 residues. The CDR3 here is CASSLGQGATGEQYF. In DNA form, the CDR3 reads TGTGCCAGCAGCTTGGGACAGGGGGCGACGGGCGAGCAGTACTTC.

The V call is TRBV19, the J call TRBJ2-6, with 8 bases identical to TRBD1. J gave up 0 bases and V 4 bases, and 5 bases lay outside the gene matches. CDR3 length: 17 amino acids. CDR1 and CDR2 (germline): LNHDA, SQIVND (reference sequence). The CDR3 loop reads CASSTGQGRSGANVLTF. DNA for the CDR3: TGTGCCAGTAGTACCGGACAGGGACGCTCTGGGGCCAACGTCCTGACTTTC. The full variable domain, in which reference TRBV19 and TRBJ2-6 provide the parts outside the CDR3, is DGGITQSPKYLFRKEGQNVTLSCEQNLNHDAMYWYRQDPGQGLRLIYYSQIVNDFQKGDIAEGYSVSREKKESFPLTVTSAQKNPTAFYLCASSTGQGRSGANVLTFGAGSRLTVL.